Below are 30 T cell receptor beta chains sequenced from a single sample in a study of regulatory T cells in long-lasting Graves disease. According to the study, TCR beta libraries were built with iRepertoire HTBI primers and CDR3-region Arm-PCR. TCRdb reprocessed the multiplex PCR reads via MiXCR and lists one record per CDR3 protein. The sample carries about 400,000 distinct CDR3 sequences, 20% to 25% recorded once. Time point indicated: persistent/refractory GD, antithyroid drugs over 5 years with positive TRAb. Isolated PBMC RNA provided the starting material for the TCR library. Sequenced material: peripheral blood mononuclear cells (PBMCs), taken when the disease was refractory, from a patient treated with antithyroid drugs. These receptors were obtained from a female donor with Graves disease.

This clonotype has just a few counts. The chain combines TRBV19 with TRBJ2-7, with TRBD1 identical over 8 bases. This CDR3 contains 16 residues. The V segment lost 4 bases and the J segment 3 bases; nucleotides outside the gene matches: 11. CDR1 and CDR2 (germline): LNHDA, SQIVND (reference sequence). CDR3 amino acids: CASSTAGSGGRYEQYF. CDR3 bases: TGTGCCAGTAGTACGGCGGGATCAGGGGGCCGCTACGAGCAGTACTTC.

At least ten counts were recorded for this clonotype. The chain recombines TRBV7-2 with TRBJ1-1, with TRBD1 matching 9 bases. Germline lookup yields CDR1 SGHTA and CDR2 FQGNSA. This CDR3 region has 14 residues. V was clipped by 3 bases and J by 4 bases; unmatched bases: 3. The chain's CDR3 is CASSFRDRATEAFF. CDR3 coding DNA: TGTGCCAGCAGCTTCCGGGACAGGGCCACTGAAGCTTTCTTT.

The chain joins TRBV4-1 to TRBJ2-4; 13 positions agree with TRBD2. V lost 4 bases and J lost 3; bases outside the gene matches: 3. Germline CDR1 MGHRA, CDR2 YSYEKL. This CDR3 region has 16 residues. CDR3 protein: CASSRTSGSGKNIQYF. CDR3 nucleotides: TGCGCCAGCAGCCGGACTAGCGGGAGTGGCAAAAACATTCAGTACTTC.

The chain couples TRBV9 to TRBJ1-4, with 11 bases identical to TRBD1. V shed 2 bases, J shed 6 bases, and the junction held 21 bases outside the gene matches. This CDR3 spans 21 amino acids. Germline values: CDR1 SGDLS, CDR2 YYNGEE. CDR3 bases: TGTGCCAGCAGCGTGGGTCGTCGTAGGACAGGGGGCGTACCGTCTGATGAAAAACTGTTTTTT. This translates into CASSVGRRRTGGVPSDEKLFF.

A few counts support this clonotype. The rearrangement uses TRBV12-3 or TRBV12-4 and TRBJ2-6, with TRBD1 matching over 7 bases. With 6 bases clipped from V and 2 bases from J, the junction kept 4 bases outside the gene matches. The CDR3 spans 15 residues. CDR3 sequence reads: CASRLGTAGANVLTF. The CDR3 DNA follows: TGTGCCAGCAGACTCGGGACAGCTGGGGCCAACGTCCTGACTTTC.

This clonotype was seen many times. V usage is TRBV7-9 and J usage is TRBJ1-1, with 7 bases lining up with TRBD1. Germline V lookup: CDR1 SEHNR, CDR2 FQNEAQ (reference sequence). This CDR3 has 14 amino acids. The trim removed 5 bases at V and 6 bases at J, leaving 9 bases unmatched. The chain's CDR3 is CASSTGQTWAEAFF. Here the CDR3 DNA reads TGTGCCAGCAGCACGGGACAGACGTGGGCTGAAGCTTTCTTT.

V is TRBV28 and J is TRBJ2-7; 8 bases match TRBD1. The CDR3 has 15 amino acids. Germline CDR1 is MDHEN and CDR2 is SYDVKM. The junction had 11 bases not matched to a gene; V was cut back by 8 bases and J by 2 bases. CDR3 nucleotide sequence: TGTGCCAGCGGCCGACAGGGGCAAGCGACCTACGAGCAGTACTTC. This sequence encodes CASGRQGQATYEQYF.

This clonotype was recorded many times. The V gene is TRBV6-5, the J gene TRBJ2-6; weak D call: TRBD1 (6 bases). CDR3 length: 17 amino acids. Between the trimmed V and J ends, which lost 2 bases and 4 bases, there was a span of 15 bases. From germline, CDR1 is MNHEY and CDR2 SVGAGI. This CDR3 reads CASSYVQGLGGANVLTF. The CDR3 DNA follows: TGTGCCAGCAGTTACGTTCAGGGGCTGGGAGGGGCCAACGTCCTGACTTTC.

This clonotype was counted at least ten times. The chain carries TRBV28 and TRBJ2-5; TRBD1 or TRBD2 may be the D gene (5 bases each). Germline-derived CDR1 and CDR2 are MDHEN and SYDVKM. The CDR3 runs 13 residues. The V end lost 7 bases, the J end lost 5 bases, and 14 bases lay between the germline ends. The CDR3 reads CASTSRWGETQYF. CDR3 nucleotides: TGTGCCAGCACCTCCCGGTGGGGGGAGACCCAGTACTTC.

This clonotype was counted many times. V and J are TRBV6-5 and TRBJ2-2; TRBD2 aligns across 10 bases. Germline CDR1 is MNHEY and CDR2 is SVGAGI. The V gene end was trimmed by 4 bases and the J gene end by 4 bases; junction bases not matched to a gene: 12. The CDR3 sequence is 18 residues long. CDR3 in amino acids: CASSSWTSGYPGTGELFF. The DNA of the CDR3 is TGTGCCAGCAGTTCGTGGACTAGCGGCTACCCGGGCACCGGGGAGCTGTTTTTT.

The J gene is TRBJ2-3, the V gene TRBV29-1, with D unclear. The germline V gene encodes CDR1 SQVTM and CDR2 ANQGSEA. The CDR3 contains 12 residues. V lost 6 bases to trimming and J lost 2 bases, with 9 bases between them. The CDR3 DNA reads as TGCAGCGTAAACTCCCTCACAGATACGCAGTATTTT. This sequence encodes CSVNSLTDTQYF.

The chain couples TRBV10-1 to TRBJ2-5; TRBD2 matches at 7 bases. The V gene end was trimmed by 6 bases and the J gene end by 2 bases; junction bases not matched to a gene: 6. The CDR3 loop spans 14 amino acids. The V gene's germline CDR1 is WNHNN and CDR2 SYGVQD (reference sequence). CDR3 sequence (DNA): TGCGCCAGCAGCGGCGGGAGACCACAAGAGACCCAGTACTTC. As protein: CASSGGRPQETQYF.

Many counts were recorded for this clonotype. V and J are TRBV7-2 and TRBJ2-7, with TRBD2 matching 8 bases. CDR3 length: 13 amino acids. Germline CDR1 and CDR2: SGHTA and FQGNSA. The CDR3 is CASGAASSYEQYF. CDR3 in DNA: TGTGCTAGCGGGGCGGCCAGCTCCTACGAGCAGTACTTC.

CDR3 sequence: CASSLYRGIGQPQHF. The CDR3, as DNA: TGTGCCAGTAGTCTTTACAGGGGAATTGGACAGCCCCAGCATTTT. The chain joins TRBV19 to TRBJ1-5; 7 nucleotides match TRBD1. In germline, CDR1 is LNHDA, CDR2 SQIVND (reference sequence). V shed 5 bases, J shed 7 bases, and the junction held 11 bases outside the gene matches. This CDR3 is 15 amino acids long.

This clonotype has just a few counts. The chain combines TRBV9 with TRBJ1-4; perhaps TRBD1 as D (6 bases). Trimming cost V 3 bases and J 6 bases, with 15 bases left between them. CDR1 and CDR2 from the germline V gene are SGDLS and YYNGEE. The CDR3 consists of 15 residues. Written as DNA, the CDR3 is TGTGCCAGCAGCGGGACAGAGGCCTTTGATGAAAAACTGTTTTTT. Translation: CASSGTEAFDEKLFF.

Details on this clonotype: A junction end diverges from the germline sequence, so it may reflect a read error. This chain connects TRBV27 to TRBJ2-7; 15 nucleotides align to TRBD2. The CDR3 extends over 13 amino acids. Per the germline V gene, CDR1 is MNHEY and CDR2 is SMNVEV (reference sequence). The CDR3 DNA reads TGTGCCAGCAAGGGACTAGCGGGAGGCGAGCAGTGCTTC. Amino acids: CASKGLAGGEQCF.

This clonotype has ten or more counts. V usage is TRBV10-3 and J usage is TRBJ1-5, with TRBD1 matching over 7 bases. Unmatched junction bases numbered 15, after V lost 0 bases and J lost 4 bases. This CDR3 is built from 19 residues. CDR1 ENHRY and CDR2 SYGVKD come from the germline V gene. Written as DNA, the CDR3 is TGTGCCATCAGTGAGTCGTTCCCGAGGACAGGAATCGCTAATCAGCCCCAGCATTTT. This sequence encodes CAISESFPRTGIANQPQHF.

This clonotype was observed a handful of times. The chain is built from TRBV12-3 or TRBV12-4 and TRBJ2-3, with unresolved D. Trimming removed 6 bases at V and 0 bases at J, with 13 bases between. This CDR3 region has 15 residues. The CDR3 loop is CASSRLSSSTDTQYF. CDR3 DNA: TGTGCCAGCAGCCGGCTTTCATCTAGCACAGATACGCAGTATTTT.

In regard to this clonotype: This may arise from a read error, as a much more abundant clone is one base away. CDR3 loop: CATSEPGELFF. CDR3 bases: TGTGCCACCAGTGAACCCGGGGAGCTGTTTTTT. The chain links TRBV24-1 to TRBJ2-2; D uncertain. Germline assignment: CDR1 KGHDR and CDR2 SFDVKD. This CDR3 has 11 amino acids. Trimming removed 4 bases at V and 6 bases at J, with 2 bases between.

This clonotype was observed many times. This chain uses TRBV20-1 with TRBJ2-7, with TRBD2 identical over 8 bases. Unmatched junction bases numbered 8, after V lost 3 bases and J lost 7 bases. The CDR3 contains 13 residues. Germline V gene lookup returns CDR1 DFQATT and CDR2 SNEGSKA (reference sequence). CDR3 nucleotides: TGCAGTGCTAGGTCAATTAGCGGGATTGAGCAGTACTTC. Its protein is CSARSISGIEQYF.

The V and J genes are TRBV30 and TRBJ2-2; TRBD2 aligns across 7 bases. The CDR3 contains 15 residues. The ends lost 4 bases at V and 5 bases at J; junction bases unmatched: 10. Germline CDR1 reads GTSNPN; CDR2 reads SVGIG (reference sequence). The CDR3 nucleotides read TGTGCCTGGATTAAATCAGGGAGGGCTACCGGGGAGCTGTTTTTT. Translating it yields CAWIKSGRATGELFF.

This CDR3 reads CASSRPSGNEQFF. CDR3 in DNA: TGTGCCAGCAGCCGTCCCTCGGGGAATGAGCAGTTCTTC. The rearrangement uses TRBV7-2 and TRBJ2-1, with D possibly being TRBD2 (5 bases). Germline-derived CDR1 and CDR2 are SGHTA and FQGNSA. The CDR3 contains 13 residues. Trimming removed 5 bases from V and 7 bases from J, with 12 bases in between.

The sample holds many counts of this clonotype. The gene calls are TRBV30 and TRBJ1-1; D remains unclear. Germline V gene lookup returns CDR1 GTSNPN and CDR2 SVGIG (reference sequence). The CDR3 is 13 residues long. The V gene lost 0 bases and the J gene lost 1 base, with 6 bases spanning the gap. The CDR3 spells CAWSVLGNTEAFF. In DNA, the CDR3 is TGTGCCTGGAGTGTACTGGGGAACACTGAAGCTTTCTTT.

The rearrangement uses TRBV30 and TRBJ2-7, with D perhaps TRBD1 or TRBD2 (6 bases each). V lost 4 bases and J lost 8, with 18 bases in between. CDR3 length equals 13 residues. Germline V lookup: CDR1 GTSNPN, CDR2 SVGIG (reference sequence). CDR3 coding DNA: TGTGCCTGGACCTGGGGGGCTTTAGAGAAGCAGTACTTC. As protein: CAWTWGALEKQYF. The variable domain in full, completed from reference TRBV30 and TRBJ2-7, reads SQTIHQWPATLVQPVGSPLSLECTVEGTSNPNLYWYRQAAGRGLQLLFYSVGIGQISSEVPQNLSASRPQDRQFILSSKKLLLSDSGFYLCAWTWGALEKQYFGPGTRLTVT.

This clonotype was detected a few times. V usage is TRBV7-2 and J usage is TRBJ2-2, with TRBD2 matching over 7 bases. In germline, CDR1 is SGHTA, CDR2 FQGNSA. The CDR3 has 15 amino acids. The trim removed 0 bases at V and 4 bases at J, leaving 2 bases unmatched. As DNA, the CDR3 is TGTGCCAGCAGCTTAGCGGGGAGGGCCACCGGGGAGCTGTTTTTT. This gives the protein CASSLAGRATGELFF.

V and J are TRBV11-2 and TRBJ1-1; D perhaps matches TRBD1 (6 bases). The CDR3 totals 16 residues. CDR1 SGHAT and CDR2 FQNNGV come from the germline V gene. Deletions cut 5 bases from V and 3 bases from J, with 19 bases between. The CDR3 loop reads CASSRGGGGQDTEAFF. The CDR3 bases are TGTGCCAGCAGCCGAGGGGGGGGGGGGCAAGACACTGAAGCTTTCTTT.

V usage is TRBV19 and J usage is TRBJ1-2; D is uncertain. Trimming took off 7 bases at V and 7 bases at J, with 19 bases between the two ends. Per the germline V gene, CDR1 is LNHDA and CDR2 is SQIVND (reference sequence). This CDR3 has 14 residues. The DNA for the CDR3 is TGTGCCAGTAATATGGCCAGAGTCCAACCTGGCTACACCTTC. Protein product: CASNMARVQPGYTF.

The V and J genes are TRBV10-3 and TRBJ2-3; D is perhaps TRBD2 (8 bases). The CDR3 is 14 amino acids. Germline CDR1 and CDR2: ENHRY and SYGVKD. The V and J ends lost 6 bases and 5 bases respectively, with 15 bases between them. The CDR3 loop reads CAIRTGTSEDTQYF. DNA of the CDR3: TGTGCCATCAGGACAGGGACTAGTGAAGATACGCAGTATTTT.

Many counts were recorded for this clonotype. This chain uses TRBV30 with TRBJ1-1; no reliable D call. The germline gives CDR1 GTSNPN, CDR2 SVGIG (reference sequence). The CDR3 length is 13 residues. Trimming took off 3 bases at V and 3 bases at J, with 11 bases between the two ends. CDR3 in DNA: TGTGCCTGGAGCTATCGGGCGGACACTGAAGCTTTCTTT. It is translated as CAWSYRADTEAFF.

As concerns this clonotype: A read error may explain this, as a much larger clone is one base away. The V call is TRBV29-1, the J call TRBJ2-5; tentatively, D is TRBD2 (6 bases). This CDR3 has 12 residues. CDR1 and CDR2 (germline): SQVTM, ANQGSEA. Trimming left V 4 bases short and J 5 bases short, with 11 bases between. The CDR3 nucleotides are TGCAGCGTTGTAGTGGGAGGCGAGACCCAGTACTTC. Amino acid sequence: CSVVVGGETQYF.